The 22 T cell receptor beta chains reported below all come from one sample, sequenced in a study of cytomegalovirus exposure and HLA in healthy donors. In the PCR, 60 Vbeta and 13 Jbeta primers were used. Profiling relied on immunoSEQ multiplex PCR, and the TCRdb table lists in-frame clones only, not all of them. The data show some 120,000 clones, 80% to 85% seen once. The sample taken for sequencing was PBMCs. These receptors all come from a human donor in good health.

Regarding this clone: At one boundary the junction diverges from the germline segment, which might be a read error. The CDR3 loop reads CASLYGDSNNEQFF. As DNA, the CDR3 is TGTGCCAGCCTCTACGGGGACTCCAACAATGAGCAGTTCTTC. V usage is TRBV5-6 and J usage is TRBJ2-1; a weak D match, TRBD2 (6 bases). This CDR3 comprises 14 residues. Germline V gives CDR1 SGHDT, CDR2 YYEEEE.

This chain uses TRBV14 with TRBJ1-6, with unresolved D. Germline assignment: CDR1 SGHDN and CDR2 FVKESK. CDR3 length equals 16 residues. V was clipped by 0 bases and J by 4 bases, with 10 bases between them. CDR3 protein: CASSQDSRLYNSPLHF. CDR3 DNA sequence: TGTGCCAGCAGCCAAGATTCGAGGCTGTATAATTCACCCCTCCACTTT.

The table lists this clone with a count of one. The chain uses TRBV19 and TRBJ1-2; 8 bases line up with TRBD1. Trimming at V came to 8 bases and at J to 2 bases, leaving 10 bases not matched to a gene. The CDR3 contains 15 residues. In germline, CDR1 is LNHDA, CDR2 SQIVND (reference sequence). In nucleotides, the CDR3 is TGTGCCAGTTTCCTTCGACAGGGGCCCAACTATGGCTACACCTTC. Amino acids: CASFLRQGPNYGYTF.

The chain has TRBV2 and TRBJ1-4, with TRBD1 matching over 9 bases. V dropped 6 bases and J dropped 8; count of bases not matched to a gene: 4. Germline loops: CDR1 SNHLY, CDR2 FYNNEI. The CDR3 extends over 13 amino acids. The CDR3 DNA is TGTGCCAGCAGACCCGACAGGGGGGAAAAACTGTTTTTT. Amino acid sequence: CASRPDRGEKLFF. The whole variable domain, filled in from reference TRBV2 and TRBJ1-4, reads EPEVTQTPSHQVTQMGQEVILRCVPISNHLYFYWYRQILGQKVEFLVSFYNNEISEKSEIFDDQFSVERPDGSNFTLKIRSTKLEDSAMYFCASRPDRGEKLFFGSGTQLSVL.

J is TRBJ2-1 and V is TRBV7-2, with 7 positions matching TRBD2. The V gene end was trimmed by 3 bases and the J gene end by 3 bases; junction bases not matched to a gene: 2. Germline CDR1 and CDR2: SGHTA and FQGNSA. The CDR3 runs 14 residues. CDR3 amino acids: CASSFRTSYNEQFF. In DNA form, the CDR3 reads TGTGCCAGCAGCTTCCGGACTAGCTACAATGAGCAGTTCTTC. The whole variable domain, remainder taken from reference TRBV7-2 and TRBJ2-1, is GAGVSQSPSNKVTEKGKDVELRCDPISGHTALYWYRQSLGQGLEFLIYFQGNSAPDKSGLPSDRFSAERTGGSVSTLTIQRTQQEDSAVYLCASSFRTSYNEQFFGPGTRLTVL.

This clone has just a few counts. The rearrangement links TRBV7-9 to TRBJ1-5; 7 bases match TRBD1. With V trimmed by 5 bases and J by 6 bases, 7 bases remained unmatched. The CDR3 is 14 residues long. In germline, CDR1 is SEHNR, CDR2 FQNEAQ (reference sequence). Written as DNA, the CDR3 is TGTGCCAGCAGCCAGGGACAGACGTTTCAGCCCCAGCATTTT. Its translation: CASSQGQTFQPQHF.

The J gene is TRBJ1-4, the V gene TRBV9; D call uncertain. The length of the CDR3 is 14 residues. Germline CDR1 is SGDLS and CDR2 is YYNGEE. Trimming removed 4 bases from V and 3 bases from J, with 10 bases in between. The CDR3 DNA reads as TGTGCCAGCAGCCCTGGCTCAGCTAATGAAAAACTGTTTTTT. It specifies CASSPGSANEKLFF. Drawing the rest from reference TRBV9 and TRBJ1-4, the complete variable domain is DSGVTQTPKHLITATGQRVTLRCSPRSGDLSVYWYQQSLDQGLQFLIQYYNGEERAKGNILERFSAQQFPDLHSELNLSSLELGDSALYFCASSPGSANEKLFFGSGTQLSVL.

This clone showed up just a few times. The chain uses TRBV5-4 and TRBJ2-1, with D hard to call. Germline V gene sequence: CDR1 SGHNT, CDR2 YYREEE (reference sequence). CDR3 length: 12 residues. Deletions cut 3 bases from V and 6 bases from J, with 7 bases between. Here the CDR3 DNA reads TGTGCCAGCAGCTCGGCGGCCAATGAGCAGTTCTTC. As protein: CASSSAANEQFF. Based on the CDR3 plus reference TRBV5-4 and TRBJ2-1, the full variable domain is ETGVTQSPTHLIKTRGQQVTLRCSSQSGHNTVSWYQQALGQGPQFIFQYYREEENGRGNFPPRFSGLQFPNYSSELNVNALELDDSALYLCASSSAANEQFFGPGTRLTVL.

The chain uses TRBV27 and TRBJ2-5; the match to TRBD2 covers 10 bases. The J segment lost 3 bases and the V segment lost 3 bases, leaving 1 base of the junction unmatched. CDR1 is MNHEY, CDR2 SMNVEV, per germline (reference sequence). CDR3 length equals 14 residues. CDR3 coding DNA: TGTGCCAGCAGTTTTCTAGCGGGGGAAGAGACCCAGTACTTC. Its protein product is CASSFLAGEETQYF.

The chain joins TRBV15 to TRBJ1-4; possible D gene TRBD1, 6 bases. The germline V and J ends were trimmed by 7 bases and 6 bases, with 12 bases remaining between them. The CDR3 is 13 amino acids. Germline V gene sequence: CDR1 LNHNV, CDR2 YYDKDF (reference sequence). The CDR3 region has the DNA TGTGCCACCAAGCAGGGGAATGATGAAAAACTGTTTTTT. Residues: CATKQGNDEKLFF.

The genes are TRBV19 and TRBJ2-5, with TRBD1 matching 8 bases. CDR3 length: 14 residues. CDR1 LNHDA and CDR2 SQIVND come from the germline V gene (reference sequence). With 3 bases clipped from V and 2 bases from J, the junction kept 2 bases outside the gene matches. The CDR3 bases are TGTGCCAGTAGTATCGACAGGGGTCAAGAGACCCAGTACTTC. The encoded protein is CASSIDRGQETQYF. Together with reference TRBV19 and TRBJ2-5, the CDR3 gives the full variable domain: DGGITQSPKYLFRKEGQNVTLSCEQNLNHDAMYWYRQDPGQGLRLIYYSQIVNDFQKGDIAEGYSVSREKKESFPLTVTSAQKNPTAFYLCASSIDRGQETQYFGPGTRLLVL.

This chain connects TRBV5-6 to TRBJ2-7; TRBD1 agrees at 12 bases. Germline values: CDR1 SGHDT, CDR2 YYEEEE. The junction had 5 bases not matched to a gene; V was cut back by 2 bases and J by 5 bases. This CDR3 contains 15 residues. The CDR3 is CASSLPGQGAHEQYF. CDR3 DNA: TGTGCCAGCAGCTTACCGGGACAGGGGGCCCACGAGCAGTACTTC.

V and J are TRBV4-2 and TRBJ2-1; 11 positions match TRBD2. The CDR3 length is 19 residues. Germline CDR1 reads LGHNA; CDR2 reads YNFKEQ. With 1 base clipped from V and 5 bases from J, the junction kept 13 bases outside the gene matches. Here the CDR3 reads CASSQVFGIAGGNNNEQFF. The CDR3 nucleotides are TGTGCCAGCAGCCAAGTCTTTGGAATAGCGGGGGGGAATAACAATGAGCAGTTCTTC.

CDR3 in DNA: TGTGCCAGTAGCTGGGCTAGGGAGTTGGGCACTGAAGCTTTCTTT. Translation: CASSWARELGTEAFF. J is TRBJ1-1 and V is TRBV19; D unresolved. Trimming shortened V by 6 bases and J by 4 bases, and 18 bases separated the two germline ends. Germline assignment: CDR1 LNHDA and CDR2 SQIVND (reference sequence). The CDR3 is 15 residues long.

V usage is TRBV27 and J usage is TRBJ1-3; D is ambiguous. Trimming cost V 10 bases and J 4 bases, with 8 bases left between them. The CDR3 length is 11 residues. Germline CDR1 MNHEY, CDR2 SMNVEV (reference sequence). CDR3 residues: CATKLGNTIYF. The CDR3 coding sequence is TGTGCCACCAAACTAGGAAACACCATATATTTT.

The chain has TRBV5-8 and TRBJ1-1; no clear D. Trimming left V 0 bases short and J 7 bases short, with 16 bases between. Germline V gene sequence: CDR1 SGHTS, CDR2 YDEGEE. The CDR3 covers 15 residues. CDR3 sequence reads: CASSLEGWTVIEAFF. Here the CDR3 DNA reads TGTGCCAGCAGCTTGGAGGGCTGGACTGTGATTGAAGCTTTCTTT.

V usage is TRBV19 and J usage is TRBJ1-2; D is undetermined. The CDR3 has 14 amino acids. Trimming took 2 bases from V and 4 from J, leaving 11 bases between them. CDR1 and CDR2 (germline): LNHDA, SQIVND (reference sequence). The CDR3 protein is CASSIPRHIYGYTF. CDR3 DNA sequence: TGTGCCAGTAGTATACCTCGACACATCTATGGCTACACCTTC. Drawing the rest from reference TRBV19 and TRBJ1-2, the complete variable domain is DGGITQSPKYLFRKEGQNVTLSCEQNLNHDAMYWYRQDPGQGLRLIYYSQIVNDFQKGDIAEGYSVSREKKESFPLTVTSAQKNPTAFYLCASSIPRHIYGYTFGSGTRLTVV.

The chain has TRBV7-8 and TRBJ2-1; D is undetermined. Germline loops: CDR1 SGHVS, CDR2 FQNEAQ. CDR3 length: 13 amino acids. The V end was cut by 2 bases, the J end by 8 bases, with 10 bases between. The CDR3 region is CASSLFSLHEQFF. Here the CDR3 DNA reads TGTGCCAGCAGCTTATTTTCCCTTCATGAGCAGTTCTTC.

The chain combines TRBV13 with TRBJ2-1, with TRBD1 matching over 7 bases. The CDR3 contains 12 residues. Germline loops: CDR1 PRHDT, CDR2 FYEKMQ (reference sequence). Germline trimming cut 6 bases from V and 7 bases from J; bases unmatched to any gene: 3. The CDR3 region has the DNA TGTGCCAGCAGGCAGGGGGTAAATGAGCAGTTCTTC. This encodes CASRQGVNEQFF.

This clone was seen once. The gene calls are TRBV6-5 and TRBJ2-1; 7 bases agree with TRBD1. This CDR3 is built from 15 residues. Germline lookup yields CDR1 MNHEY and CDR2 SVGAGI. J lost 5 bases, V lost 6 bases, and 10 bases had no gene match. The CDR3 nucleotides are TGTGCCAGCAGCTCGCGGACAGGCATGCACAATGAGCAGTTCTTC. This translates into CASSSRTGMHNEQFF.

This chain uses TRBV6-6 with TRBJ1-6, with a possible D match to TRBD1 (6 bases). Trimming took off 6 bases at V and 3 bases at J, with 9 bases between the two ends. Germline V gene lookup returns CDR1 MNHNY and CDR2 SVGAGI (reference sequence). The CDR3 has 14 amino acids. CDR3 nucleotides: TGTGCCAGCAGCCAGGGGTACTATAATTCACCCCTCCACTTT. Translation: CASSQGYYNSPLHF.

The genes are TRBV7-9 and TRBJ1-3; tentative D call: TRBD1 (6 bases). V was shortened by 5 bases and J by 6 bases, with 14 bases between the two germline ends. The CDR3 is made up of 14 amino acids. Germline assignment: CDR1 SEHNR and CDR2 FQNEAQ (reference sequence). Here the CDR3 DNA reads TGTGCCAGCAGCGTAACACAGGGTGTAAACACCATATATTTT. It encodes CASSVTQGVNTIYF.